The 7 T cell receptor beta chains in this list originate from one sample, sequenced in a study of blood T cell repertoires in COVID-19. This table comes from immunoSEQ multiplex PCR, and its TCRdb copy is limited to in-frame clones, with some not included. The repertoire holds tens of thousands of clones, with approximately 90% as singletons. Sample: peripheral blood. These receptors were obtained from a woman aged 80 or older with acute or convalescent COVID-19.

V and J are TRBV24-1 and TRBJ2-1, with 10 bases matching TRBD1. Germline V gene lookup returns CDR1 KGHDR and CDR2 SFDVKD. V lost 4 bases, J lost 8 bases, and 13 bases stayed unmatched. The CDR3 is 17 amino acids. As DNA, the CDR3 is TGTGCCACCAGTGAAGCTGCCGGGACAGGGGTGTTGGATGAGCAGTTCTTC. This sequence encodes CATSEAAGTGVLDEQFF.

This rearrangement joins TRBV7-2 to TRBJ2-3, with 12 bases lining up with TRBD2. The CDR3 covers 16 residues. Germline V gene lookup returns CDR1 SGHTA and CDR2 FQGNSA. With V trimmed by 5 bases and J by 2 bases, 5 bases remained unmatched. For the CDR3, the DNA is TGTGCCAGCAGCATCCGGACTAGCGGGACCACAGATACGCAGTATTTT. Translated: CASSIRTSGTTDTQYF.

The chain combines TRBV6-5 with TRBJ2-3; a possible D gene is TRBD1 (6 bases). This CDR3 has 12 amino acids. Deletions cut 8 bases from V and 2 bases from J, with 8 bases between. Looked up from germline, CDR1 is MNHEY and CDR2 is SVGAGI. This CDR3 is CASHRDTDTQYF. CDR3 DNA: TGTGCCAGCCACAGGGACACAGATACGCAGTATTTT.

This rearrangement joins TRBV3-1 (or the pseudogene TRBV3-2) to TRBJ1-4; a possible D gene is TRBD1 (5 bases). The V gene's germline CDR1 is LGHDT and CDR2 YNNKEL (reference sequence). Trimming shortened V by 4 bases and J by 4 bases, and 19 bases separated the two germline ends. The CDR3 is 17 residues long. The CDR3 nucleotides are TGTGCCAGCAGCCGACCCTTTACCTGGGGCAGTAATGAAAAACTGTTTTTT. It codes for CASSRPFTWGSNEKLFF.

The chain has TRBV29-1 and TRBJ1-4; D is unresolved. The CDR3 covers 13 residues. The V gene's germline CDR1 is SQVTM and CDR2 ANQGSEA. V was cut by 2 bases and J by 0 bases, with 4 bases left in between. CDR3 sequence reads: CSVERPTNEKLFF. The CDR3 DNA reads TGCAGCGTTGAACGTCCAACTAATGAAAAACTGTTTTTT.

The chain has TRBV6-5 and TRBJ1-1, with 7 bases aligning to TRBD1. Germline values: CDR1 MNHEY, CDR2 SVGAGI. This CDR3 region has 14 residues. Trimming took 5 bases from V and 1 from J; bases not matched to a gene: 4. The CDR3 here is CASSPRTGNTEAFF. The CDR3 nucleotides are TGTGCCAGCAGTCCCCGGACAGGGAACACTGAAGCTTTCTTT.

CDR3 sequence reads: CASSQSGGAYEQYF. CDR3 nucleotides: TGTGCCAGCAGCCAGAGCGGGGGGGCCTACGAGCAGTACTTC. J is TRBJ2-7 and V is TRBV11-2; 10 positions agree with TRBD2. Per the germline V gene, CDR1 is SGHAT and CDR2 is FQNNGV. Trimming took 5 bases from V and 2 from J; bases not matched to a gene: 3. The CDR3 runs 14 residues.